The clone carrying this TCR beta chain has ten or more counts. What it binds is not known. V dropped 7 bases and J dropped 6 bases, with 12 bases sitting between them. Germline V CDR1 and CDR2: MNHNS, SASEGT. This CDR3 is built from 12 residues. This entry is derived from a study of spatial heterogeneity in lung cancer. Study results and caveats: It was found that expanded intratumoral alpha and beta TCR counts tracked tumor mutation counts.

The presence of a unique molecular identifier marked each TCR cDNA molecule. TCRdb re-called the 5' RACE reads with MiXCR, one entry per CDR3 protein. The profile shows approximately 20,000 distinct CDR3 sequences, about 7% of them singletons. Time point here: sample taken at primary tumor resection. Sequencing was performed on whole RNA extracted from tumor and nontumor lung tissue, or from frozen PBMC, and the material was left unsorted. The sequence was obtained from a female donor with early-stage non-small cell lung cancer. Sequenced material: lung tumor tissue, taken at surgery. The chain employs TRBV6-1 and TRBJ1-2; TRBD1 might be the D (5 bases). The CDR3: CASTKGDDGYTF. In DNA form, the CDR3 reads TGTGCCAGCACCAAAGGGGACGATGGCTACACCTTC.